This TCR beta chain stems from a study of blood T cell repertoires in COVID-19. Study summary: Sites across the United States, Italy and Spain contributed samples from acute and convalescent COVID-19. The cDNA or gDNA used as material had been derived from T cells, B-cell-depleted T cells, or PBMCs.

This clone occurred once. As processed by the authors: Amplified reference gene primers provided the basis for estimating nucleated cell counts. Clones were sequenced by immunoSEQ multiplex PCR, and TCRdb holds only the in-frame ones, with some missing. V, J and clone size were drawn from that table, and D and trimming were deduced from the DNA. The repertoire holds 260,000 or so clones, approximately 86% seen once, with more than 0.55% in the top ten. This CDR3 is 16 amino acids long. V was pared by 4 bases and J by 10 bases, with 9 bases of the junction left unmatched. Germline assignment: CDR1 SGDLS and CDR2 YYNGEE.

The sequence was collected from a human donor in a cohort sampled during active COVID-19. The chain recombines TRBV9 with TRBJ1-6, with 12 bases lining up with TRBD1. The sample comprised peripheral blood. The CDR3 bases are TGTGCCAGCAGCTCCGGGACAGGGGGCATCAGCTCACCCCTCCACTTT. Its translation is CASSSGTGGISSPLHF. The full variable domain, rest sourced from reference TRBV9 and TRBJ1-6, is DSGVTQTPKHLITATGQRVTLRCSPRSGDLSVYWYQQSLDQGLQFLIQYYNGEERAKGNILERFSAQQFPDLHSELNLSSLELGDSALYFCASSSGTGGISSPLHFGNGTRLTVT.